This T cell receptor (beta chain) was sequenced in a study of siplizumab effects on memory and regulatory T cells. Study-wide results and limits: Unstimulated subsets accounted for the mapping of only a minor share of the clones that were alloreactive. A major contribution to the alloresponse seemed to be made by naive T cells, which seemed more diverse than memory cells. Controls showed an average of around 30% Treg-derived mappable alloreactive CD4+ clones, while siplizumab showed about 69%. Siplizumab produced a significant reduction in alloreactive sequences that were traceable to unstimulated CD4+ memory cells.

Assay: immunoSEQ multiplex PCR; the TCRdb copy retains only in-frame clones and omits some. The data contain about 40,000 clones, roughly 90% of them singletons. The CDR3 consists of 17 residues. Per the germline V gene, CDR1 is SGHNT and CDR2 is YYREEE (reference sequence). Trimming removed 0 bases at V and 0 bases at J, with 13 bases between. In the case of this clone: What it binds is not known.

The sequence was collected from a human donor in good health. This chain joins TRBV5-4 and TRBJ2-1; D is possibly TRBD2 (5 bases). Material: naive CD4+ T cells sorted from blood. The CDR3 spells CASSLAVASSSYNEQFF. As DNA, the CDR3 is TGTGCCAGCAGCTTGGCCGTTGCTAGCAGCTCCTACAATGAGCAGTTCTTC.